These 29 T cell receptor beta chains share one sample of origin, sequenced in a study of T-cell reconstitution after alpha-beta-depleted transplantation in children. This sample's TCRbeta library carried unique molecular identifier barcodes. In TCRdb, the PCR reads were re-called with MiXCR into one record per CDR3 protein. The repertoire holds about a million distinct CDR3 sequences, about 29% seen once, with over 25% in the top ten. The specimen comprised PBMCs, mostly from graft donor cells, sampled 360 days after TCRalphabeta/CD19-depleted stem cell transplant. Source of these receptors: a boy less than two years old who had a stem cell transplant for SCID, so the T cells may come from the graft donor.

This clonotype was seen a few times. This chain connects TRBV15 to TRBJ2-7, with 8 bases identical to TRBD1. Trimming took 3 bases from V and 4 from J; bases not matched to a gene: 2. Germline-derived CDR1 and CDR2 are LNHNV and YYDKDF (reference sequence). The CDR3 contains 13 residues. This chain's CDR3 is CATSSNRGYEQYF. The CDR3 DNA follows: TGTGCCACCAGCAGTAACAGGGGGTACGAGCAGTACTTC.

CDR3 in DNA: TGTGCCAGCAGTGCGGGACAGGTCTCCAAAAACATTCAGTACTTC. It codes for CASSAGQVSKNIQYF. The chain joins TRBV28 to TRBJ2-4; 8 nucleotides align to TRBD1. Germline V CDR1 and CDR2: MDHEN, SYDVKM. This CDR3 comprises 15 residues. Germline trimming cut 5 bases from V and 2 bases from J; bases unmatched to any gene: 5. Complete variable domain (other parts from reference TRBV28 and TRBJ2-4): DVKVTQSSRYLVKRTGEKVFLECVQDMDHENMFWYRQDPGLGLRLIYFSYDVKMKEKGDIPEGYSVSREKKERFSLILESASTNQTSMYLCASSAGQVSKNIQYFGAGTRLSVL.

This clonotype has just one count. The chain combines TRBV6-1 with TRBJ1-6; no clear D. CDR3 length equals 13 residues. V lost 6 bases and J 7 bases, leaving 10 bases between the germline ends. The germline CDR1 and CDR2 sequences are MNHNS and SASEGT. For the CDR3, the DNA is TGTGCCAGCAGGAGGCAGTCCAATTCACCCCTCCACTTT. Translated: CASRRQSNSPLHF.

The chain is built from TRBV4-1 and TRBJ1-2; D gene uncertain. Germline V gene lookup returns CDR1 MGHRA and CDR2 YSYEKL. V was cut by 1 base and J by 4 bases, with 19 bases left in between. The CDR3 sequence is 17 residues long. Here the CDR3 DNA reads TGCGCCAGCAGCCAAGGGTTTTTAGGGAAATCGGGCTATGGCTACACCTTC. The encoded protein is CASSQGFLGKSGYGYTF.

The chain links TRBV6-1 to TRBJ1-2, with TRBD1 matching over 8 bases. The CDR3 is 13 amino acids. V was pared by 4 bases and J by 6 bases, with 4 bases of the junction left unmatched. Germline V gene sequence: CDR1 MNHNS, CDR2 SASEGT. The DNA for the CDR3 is TGTGCCAGCAGTGGACAGGGGCGAAATGGCTACACCTTC. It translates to CASSGQGRNGYTF.

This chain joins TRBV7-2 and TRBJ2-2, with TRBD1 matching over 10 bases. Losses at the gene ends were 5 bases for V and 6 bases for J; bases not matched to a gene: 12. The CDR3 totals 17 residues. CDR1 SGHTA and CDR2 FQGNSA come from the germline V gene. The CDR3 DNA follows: TGTGCCAGCAGCACTAGGATCCGGGACAGGGGAGCCGGGGAGCTGTTTTTT. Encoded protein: CASSTRIRDRGAGELFF.

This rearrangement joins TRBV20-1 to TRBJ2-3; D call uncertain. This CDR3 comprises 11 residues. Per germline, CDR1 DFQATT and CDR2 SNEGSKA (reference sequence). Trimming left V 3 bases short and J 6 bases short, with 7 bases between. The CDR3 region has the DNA TGCAGTGCTAGGGCAGAGGATACGCAGTATTTT. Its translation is CSARAEDTQYF.

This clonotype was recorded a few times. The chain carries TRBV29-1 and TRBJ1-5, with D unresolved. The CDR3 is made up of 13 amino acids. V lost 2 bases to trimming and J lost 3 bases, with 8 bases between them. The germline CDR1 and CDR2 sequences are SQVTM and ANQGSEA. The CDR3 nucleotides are TGCAGCGTTGAATCCGGTTCCAATCAGCCCCAGCATTTT. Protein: CSVESGSNQPQHF.

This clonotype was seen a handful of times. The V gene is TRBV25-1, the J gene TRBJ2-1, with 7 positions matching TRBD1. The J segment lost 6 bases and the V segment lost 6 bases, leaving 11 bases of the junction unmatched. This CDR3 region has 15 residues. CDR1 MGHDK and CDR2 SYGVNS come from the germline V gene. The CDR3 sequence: CASRTGPRGGNEQFF. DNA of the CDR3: TGTGCCAGCAGGACAGGGCCCCGAGGGGGCAATGAGCAGTTCTTC.

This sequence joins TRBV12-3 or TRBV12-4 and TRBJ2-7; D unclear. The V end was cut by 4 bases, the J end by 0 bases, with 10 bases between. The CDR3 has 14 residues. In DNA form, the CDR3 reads TGTGCCAGCAGTTCTGGCCGGCCCTCCTACGAGCAGTACTTC. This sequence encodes CASSSGRPSYEQYF.

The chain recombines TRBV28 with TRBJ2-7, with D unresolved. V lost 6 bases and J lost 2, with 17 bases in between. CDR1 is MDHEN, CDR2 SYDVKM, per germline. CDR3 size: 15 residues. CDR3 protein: CASSPGSLGTYEQYF. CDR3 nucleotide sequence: TGTGCCAGCAGCCCAGGCTCTCTAGGAACCTACGAGCAGTACTTC.

The CDR3 loop is CAISAQTENQPQHF. CDR3 bases: TGTGCCATCAGTGCCCAGACAGAGAATCAGCCCCAGCATTTT. This chain connects TRBV10-3 to TRBJ1-5, with a tentative D call TRBD1 (5 bases). Trimming took off 4 bases at V and 4 bases at J, with 11 bases between the two ends. The CDR3 is 14 amino acids. Germline assignment: CDR1 ENHRY and CDR2 SYGVKD.

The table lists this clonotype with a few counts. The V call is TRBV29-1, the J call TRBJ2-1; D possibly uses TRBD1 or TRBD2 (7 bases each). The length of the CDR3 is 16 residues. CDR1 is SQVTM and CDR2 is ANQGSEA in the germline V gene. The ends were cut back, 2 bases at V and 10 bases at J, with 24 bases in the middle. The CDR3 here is CSVEKGGGGLWGEQFF. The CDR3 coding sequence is TGCAGCGTTGAAAAAGGGGGCGGGGGCTTGTGGGGGGAGCAGTTCTTC.

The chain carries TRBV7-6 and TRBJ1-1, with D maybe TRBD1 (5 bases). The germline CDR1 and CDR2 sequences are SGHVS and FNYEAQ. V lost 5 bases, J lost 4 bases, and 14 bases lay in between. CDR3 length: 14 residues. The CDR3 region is CASSLTGLLTEAFF. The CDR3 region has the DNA TGTGCCAGCAGCCTCACAGGCCTCCTCACTGAAGCTTTCTTT.

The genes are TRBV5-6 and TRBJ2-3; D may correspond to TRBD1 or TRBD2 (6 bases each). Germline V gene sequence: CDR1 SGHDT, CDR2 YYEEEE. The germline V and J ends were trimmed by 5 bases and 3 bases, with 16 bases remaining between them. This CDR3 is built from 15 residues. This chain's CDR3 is CASRFLGGATDTQYF. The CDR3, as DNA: TGTGCCAGCAGATTTTTGGGGGGCGCGACAGATACGCAGTATTTT. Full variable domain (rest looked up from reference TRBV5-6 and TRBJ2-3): DAGVTQSPTHLIKTRGQQVTLRCSPKSGHDTVSWYQQALGQGPQFIFQYYEEEERQRGNFPDRFSGHQFPNYSSELNVNALLLGDSALYLCASRFLGGATDTQYFGPGTRLTVL.

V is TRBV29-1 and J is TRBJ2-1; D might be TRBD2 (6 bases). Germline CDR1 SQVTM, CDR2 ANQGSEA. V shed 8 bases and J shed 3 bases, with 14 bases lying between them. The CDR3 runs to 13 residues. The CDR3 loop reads CSSGVGGYNEQFF. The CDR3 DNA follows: TGCAGCTCCGGCGTGGGGGGCTACAATGAGCAGTTCTTC.

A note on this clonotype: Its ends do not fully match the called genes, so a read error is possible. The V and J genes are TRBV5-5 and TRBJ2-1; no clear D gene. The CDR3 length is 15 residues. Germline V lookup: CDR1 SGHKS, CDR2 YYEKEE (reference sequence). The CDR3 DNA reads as TGTGCCAGCAGTTTGGATGGGGTCCGGACCGATGAGCAGTTCTTC. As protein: CASSLDGVRTDEQFF.

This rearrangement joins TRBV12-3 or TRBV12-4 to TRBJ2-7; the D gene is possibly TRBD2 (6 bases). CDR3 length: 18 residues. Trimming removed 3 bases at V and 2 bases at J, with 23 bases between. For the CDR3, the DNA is TGTGCCAGCAGTTTTGCCGTCACTCGGGACTCCTTCACCTACGAGCAGTACTTC. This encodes CASSFAVTRDSFTYEQYF.

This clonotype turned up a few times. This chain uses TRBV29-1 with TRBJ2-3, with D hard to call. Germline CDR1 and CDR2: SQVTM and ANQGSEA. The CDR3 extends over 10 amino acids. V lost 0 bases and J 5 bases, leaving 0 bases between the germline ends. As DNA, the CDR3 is TGCAGCGTTGAAGAAGATACGCAGTATTTT. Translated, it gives CSVEEDTQYF.

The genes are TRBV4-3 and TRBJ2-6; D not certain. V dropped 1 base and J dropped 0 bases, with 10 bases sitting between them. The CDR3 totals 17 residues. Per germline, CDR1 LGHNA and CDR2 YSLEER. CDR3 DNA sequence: TGCGCCAGCAGCCAAGCGGGTGCGATCTCTGGGGCCAACGTCCTGACTTTC. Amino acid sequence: CASSQAGAISGANVLTF.

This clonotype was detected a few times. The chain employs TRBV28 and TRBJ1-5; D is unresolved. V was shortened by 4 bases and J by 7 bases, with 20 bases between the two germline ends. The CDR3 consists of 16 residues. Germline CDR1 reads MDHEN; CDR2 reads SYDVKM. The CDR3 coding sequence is TGTGCCAGCAGTTACTTATTGACTGCCTCCGGGCAGCCCCAGCATTTT. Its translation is CASSYLLTASGQPQHF.

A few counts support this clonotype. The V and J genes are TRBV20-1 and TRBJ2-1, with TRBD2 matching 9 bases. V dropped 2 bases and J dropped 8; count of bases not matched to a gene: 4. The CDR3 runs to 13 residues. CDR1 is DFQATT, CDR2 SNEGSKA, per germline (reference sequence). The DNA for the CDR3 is TGCAGTGCTAGAATCAGCGGGGGGTATGAGCAGTTCTTC. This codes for CSARISGGYEQFF.

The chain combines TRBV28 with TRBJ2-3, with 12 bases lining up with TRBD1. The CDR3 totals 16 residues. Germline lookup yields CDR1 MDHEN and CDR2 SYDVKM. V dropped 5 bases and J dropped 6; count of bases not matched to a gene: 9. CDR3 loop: CASSPPGQGASDTQYF. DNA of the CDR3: TGTGCCAGCAGTCCACCGGGACAGGGGGCTTCGGATACGCAGTATTTT. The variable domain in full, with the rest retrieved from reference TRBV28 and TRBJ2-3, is DVKVTQSSRYLVKRTGEKVFLECVQDMDHENMFWYRQDPGLGLRLIYFSYDVKMKEKGDIPEGYSVSREKKERFSLILESASTNQTSMYLCASSPPGQGASDTQYFGPGTRLTVL.

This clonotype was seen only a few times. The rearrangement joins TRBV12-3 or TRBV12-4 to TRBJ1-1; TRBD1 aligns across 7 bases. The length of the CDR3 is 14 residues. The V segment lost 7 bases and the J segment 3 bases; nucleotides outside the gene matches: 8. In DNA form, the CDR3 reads TGTGCCAGCACCCAGACAGGGCCCGACACTGAAGCTTTCTTT. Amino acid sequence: CASTQTGPDTEAFF.

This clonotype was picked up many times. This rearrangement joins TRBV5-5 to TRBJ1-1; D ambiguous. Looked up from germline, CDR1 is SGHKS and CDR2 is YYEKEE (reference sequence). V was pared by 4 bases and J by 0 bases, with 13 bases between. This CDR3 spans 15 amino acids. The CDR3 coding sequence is TGTGCCAGCAGCCGCCCGGGCAGCATGAACACTGAAGCTTTCTTT. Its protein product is CASSRPGSMNTEAFF.

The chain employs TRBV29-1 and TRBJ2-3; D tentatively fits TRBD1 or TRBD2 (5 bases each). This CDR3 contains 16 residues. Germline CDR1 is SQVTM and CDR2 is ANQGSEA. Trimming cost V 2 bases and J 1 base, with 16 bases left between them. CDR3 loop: CSVESPGRSGTDTQYF. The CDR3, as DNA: TGCAGCGTTGAATCCCCGGGGCGCAGTGGCACAGATACGCAGTATTTT.

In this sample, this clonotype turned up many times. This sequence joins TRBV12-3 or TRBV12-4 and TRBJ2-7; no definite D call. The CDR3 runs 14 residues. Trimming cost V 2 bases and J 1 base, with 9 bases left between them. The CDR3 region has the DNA TGTGCCAGCAGTTTAAAGGGCACATCCTACGAGCAGTACTTC. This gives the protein CASSLKGTSYEQYF.

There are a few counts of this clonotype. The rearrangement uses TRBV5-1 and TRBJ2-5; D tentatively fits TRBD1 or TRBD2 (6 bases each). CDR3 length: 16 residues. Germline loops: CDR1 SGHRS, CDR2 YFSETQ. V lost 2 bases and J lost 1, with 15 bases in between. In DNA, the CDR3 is TGCGCCAGCAGCTTTCATGGAGGGGGGAGCCAAGAGACCCAGTACTTC. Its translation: CASSFHGGGSQETQYF.

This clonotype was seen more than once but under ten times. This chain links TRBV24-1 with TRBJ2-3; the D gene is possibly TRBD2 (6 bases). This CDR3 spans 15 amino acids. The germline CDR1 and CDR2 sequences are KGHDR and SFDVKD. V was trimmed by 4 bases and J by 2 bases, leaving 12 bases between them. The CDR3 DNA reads TGTGCCACCAGTGACCGGAGGGAGAACACAGATACGCAGTATTTT. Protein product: CATSDRRENTDTQYF.